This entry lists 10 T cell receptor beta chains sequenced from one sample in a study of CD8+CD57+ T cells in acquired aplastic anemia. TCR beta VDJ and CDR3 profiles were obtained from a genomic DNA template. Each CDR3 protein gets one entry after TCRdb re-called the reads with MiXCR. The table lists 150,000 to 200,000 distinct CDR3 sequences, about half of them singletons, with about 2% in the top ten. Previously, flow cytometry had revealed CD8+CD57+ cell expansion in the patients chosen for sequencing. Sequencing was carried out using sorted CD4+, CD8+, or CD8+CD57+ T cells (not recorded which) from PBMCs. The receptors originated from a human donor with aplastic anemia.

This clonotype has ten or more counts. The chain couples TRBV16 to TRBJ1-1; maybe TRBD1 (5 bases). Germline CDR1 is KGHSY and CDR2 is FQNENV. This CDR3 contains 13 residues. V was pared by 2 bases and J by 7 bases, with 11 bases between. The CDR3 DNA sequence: TGTGCCAGCAGCCAAGTAAGACAGAGTGAAGCTTTCTTT. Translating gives CASSQVRQSEAFF.

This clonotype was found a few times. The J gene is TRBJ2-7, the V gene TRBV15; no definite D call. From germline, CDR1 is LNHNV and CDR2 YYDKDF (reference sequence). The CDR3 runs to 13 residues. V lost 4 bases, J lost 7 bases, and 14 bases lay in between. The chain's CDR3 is CATSIGSVGEQYF. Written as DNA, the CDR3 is TGTGCCACCAGCATTGGGTCAGTAGGAGAGCAGTACTTC. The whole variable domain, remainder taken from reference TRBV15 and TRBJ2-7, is DAMVIQNPRYQVTQFGKPVTLSCSQTLNHNVMYWYQQKSSQAPKLLFHYYDKDFNNEADTPDNFQSRRPNTSFCFLDIRSPGLGDTAMYLCATSIGSVGEQYFGPGTRLTVT.

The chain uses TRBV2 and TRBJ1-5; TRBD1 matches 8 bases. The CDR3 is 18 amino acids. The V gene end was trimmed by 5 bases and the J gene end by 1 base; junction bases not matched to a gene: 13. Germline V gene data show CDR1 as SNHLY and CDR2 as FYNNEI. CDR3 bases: TGTGCCAGCAGTTCCGGGACAGGTACCCCGTCGAGCAATCAGCCCCAGCATTTT. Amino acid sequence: CASSSGTGTPSSNQPQHF.

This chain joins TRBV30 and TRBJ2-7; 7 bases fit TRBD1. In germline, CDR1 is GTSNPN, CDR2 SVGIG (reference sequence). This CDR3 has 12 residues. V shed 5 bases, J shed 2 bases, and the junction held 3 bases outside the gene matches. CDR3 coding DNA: TGTGCCTGGGGGCAGGGGGCCTACGAGCAGTACTTC. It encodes CAWGQGAYEQYF.

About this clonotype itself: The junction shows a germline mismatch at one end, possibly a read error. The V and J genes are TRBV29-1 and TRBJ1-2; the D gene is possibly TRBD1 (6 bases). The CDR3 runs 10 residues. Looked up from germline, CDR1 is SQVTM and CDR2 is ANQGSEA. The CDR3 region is CSVAGGGRAF. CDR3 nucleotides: TGCAGCGTTGCAGGAGGGGGTCGGGCCTTC. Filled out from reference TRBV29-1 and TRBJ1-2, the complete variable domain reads SAVISQKPSRDICQRGTSLTIQCQVDSQVTMMFWYRQQPGQSLTLIATANQGSEATYESGFVIDKFPISRPNLTFSTLTVSNMSPEDSSIYLCSVAGGGRAFGSGTRLTVV.

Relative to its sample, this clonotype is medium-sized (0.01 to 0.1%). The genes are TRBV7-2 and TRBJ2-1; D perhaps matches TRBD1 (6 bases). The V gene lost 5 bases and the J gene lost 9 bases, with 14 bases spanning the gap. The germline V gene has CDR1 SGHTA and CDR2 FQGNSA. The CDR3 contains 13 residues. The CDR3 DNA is TGTGCCAGCAGCCGAACAGGGAATGGTGAGCAGTTCTTC. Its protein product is CASSRTGNGEQFF.

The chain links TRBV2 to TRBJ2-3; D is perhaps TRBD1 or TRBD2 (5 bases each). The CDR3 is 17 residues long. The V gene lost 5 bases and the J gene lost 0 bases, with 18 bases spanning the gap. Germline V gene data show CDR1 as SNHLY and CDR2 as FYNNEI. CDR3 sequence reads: CASSSLTGQTSTDTQYF. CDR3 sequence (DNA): TGTGCCAGCAGTTCTCTGACGGGGCAAACTAGCACAGATACGCAGTATTTT.

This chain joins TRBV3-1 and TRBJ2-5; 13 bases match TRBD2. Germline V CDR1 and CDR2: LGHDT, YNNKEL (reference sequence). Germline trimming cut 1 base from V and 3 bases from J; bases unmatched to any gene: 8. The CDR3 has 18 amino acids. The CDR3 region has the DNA TGTGCCAGCAGCCAAGTAAGAAGCGGGACTAGCGGGAAAGAGACCCAGTACTTC. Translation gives CASSQVRSGTSGKETQYF.

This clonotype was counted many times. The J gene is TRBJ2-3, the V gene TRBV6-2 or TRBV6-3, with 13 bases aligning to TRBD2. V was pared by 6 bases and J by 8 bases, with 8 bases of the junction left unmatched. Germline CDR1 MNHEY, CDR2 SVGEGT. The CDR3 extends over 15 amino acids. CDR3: CASSPGLAGVGTQYF. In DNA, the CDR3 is TGTGCCAGCAGCCCTGGACTAGCGGGGGTCGGTACGCAGTATTTT.

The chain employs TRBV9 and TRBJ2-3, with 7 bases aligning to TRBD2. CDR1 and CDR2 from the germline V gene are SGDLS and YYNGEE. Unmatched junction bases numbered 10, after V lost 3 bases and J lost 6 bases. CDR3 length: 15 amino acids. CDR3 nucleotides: TGTGCCAGCAGCGATGGAAGCGGGGACGGCGATACGCAGTATTTT. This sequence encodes CASSDGSGDGDTQYF.